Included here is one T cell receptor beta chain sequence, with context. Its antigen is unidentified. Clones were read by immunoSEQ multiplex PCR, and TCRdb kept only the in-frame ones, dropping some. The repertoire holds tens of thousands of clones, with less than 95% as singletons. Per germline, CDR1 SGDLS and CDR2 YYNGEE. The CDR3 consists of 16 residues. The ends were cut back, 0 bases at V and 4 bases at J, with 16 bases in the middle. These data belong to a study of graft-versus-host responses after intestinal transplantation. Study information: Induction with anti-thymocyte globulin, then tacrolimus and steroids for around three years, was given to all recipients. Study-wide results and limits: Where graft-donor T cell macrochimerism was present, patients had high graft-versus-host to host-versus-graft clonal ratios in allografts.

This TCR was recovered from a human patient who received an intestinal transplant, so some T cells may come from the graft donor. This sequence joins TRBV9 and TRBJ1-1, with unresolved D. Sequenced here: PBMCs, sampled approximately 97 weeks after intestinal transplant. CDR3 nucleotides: TGTGCCAGCAGCGTAGGACCACAGTCACTAGTCACTGAAGCTTTCTTT. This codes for CASSVGPQSLVTEAFF.